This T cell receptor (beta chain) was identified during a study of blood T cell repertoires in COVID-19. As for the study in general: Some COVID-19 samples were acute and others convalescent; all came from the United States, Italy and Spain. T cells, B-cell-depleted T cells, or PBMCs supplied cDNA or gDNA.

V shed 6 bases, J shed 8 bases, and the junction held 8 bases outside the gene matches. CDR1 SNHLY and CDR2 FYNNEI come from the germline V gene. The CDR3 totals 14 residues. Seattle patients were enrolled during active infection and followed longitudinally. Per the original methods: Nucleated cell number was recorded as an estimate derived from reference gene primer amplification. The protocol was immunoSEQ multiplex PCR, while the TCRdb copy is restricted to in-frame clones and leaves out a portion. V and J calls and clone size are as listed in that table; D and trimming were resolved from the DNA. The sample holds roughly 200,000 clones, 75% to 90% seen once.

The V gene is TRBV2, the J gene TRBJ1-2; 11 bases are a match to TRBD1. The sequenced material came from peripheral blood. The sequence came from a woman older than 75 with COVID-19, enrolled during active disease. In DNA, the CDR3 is TGTGCCAGCAGGGGATTGGACAGGGGGCGCGGCTACACCTTC. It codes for CASRGLDRGRGYTF.